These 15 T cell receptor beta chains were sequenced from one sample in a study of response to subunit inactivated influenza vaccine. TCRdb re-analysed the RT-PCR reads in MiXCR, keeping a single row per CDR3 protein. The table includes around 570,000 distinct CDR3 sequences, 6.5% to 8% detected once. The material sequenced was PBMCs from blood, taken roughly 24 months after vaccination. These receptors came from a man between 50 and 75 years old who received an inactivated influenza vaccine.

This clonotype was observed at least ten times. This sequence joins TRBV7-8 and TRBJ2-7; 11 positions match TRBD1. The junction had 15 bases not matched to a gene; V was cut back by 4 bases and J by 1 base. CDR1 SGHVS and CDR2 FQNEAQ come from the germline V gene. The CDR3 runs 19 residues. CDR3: CASSWGYRRTGGDSYEQYF. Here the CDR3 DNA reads TGTGCCAGCAGCTGGGGATATAGGAGGACAGGGGGCGATTCCTACGAGCAGTACTTC.

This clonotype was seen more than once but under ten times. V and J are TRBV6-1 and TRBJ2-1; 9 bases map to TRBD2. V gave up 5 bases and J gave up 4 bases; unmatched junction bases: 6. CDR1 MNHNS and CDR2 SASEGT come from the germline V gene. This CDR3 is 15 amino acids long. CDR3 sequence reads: CASSPQLAGYNEQFF. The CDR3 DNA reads TGTGCCAGCAGTCCCCAGCTAGCGGGGTACAATGAGCAGTTCTTC.

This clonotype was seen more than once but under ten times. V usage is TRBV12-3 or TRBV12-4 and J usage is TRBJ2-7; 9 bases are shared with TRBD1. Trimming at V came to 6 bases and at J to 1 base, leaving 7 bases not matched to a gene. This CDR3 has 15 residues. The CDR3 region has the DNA TGTGCCAGCAGCTTCCGGGACAGGGTATCCTACGAGCAGTACTTC. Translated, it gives CASSFRDRVSYEQYF.

The CDR3 DNA is TGTGCCATCAGTGGTTATAGTGAGCCCTACGAGCAGTACTTC. Amino acid sequence: CAISGYSEPYEQYF. This sequence joins TRBV10-3 and TRBJ2-7, with D uncertain. Per the germline V gene, CDR1 is ENHRY and CDR2 is SYGVKD. The CDR3 extends over 14 amino acids. Trimming took off 4 bases at V and 2 bases at J, with 12 bases between the two ends.

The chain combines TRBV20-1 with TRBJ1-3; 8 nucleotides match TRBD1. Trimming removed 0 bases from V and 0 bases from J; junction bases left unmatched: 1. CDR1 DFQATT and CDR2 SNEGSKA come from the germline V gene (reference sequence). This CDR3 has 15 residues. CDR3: CSARDGTGSGNTIYF. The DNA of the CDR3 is TGCAGTGCTAGAGATGGGACAGGCTCTGGAAACACCATATATTTT.

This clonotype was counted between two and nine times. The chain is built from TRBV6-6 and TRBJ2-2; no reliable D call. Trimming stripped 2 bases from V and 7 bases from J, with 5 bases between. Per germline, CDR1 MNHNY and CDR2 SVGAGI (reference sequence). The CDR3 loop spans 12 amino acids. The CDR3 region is CASSYTSGELFF. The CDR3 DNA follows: TGTGCCAGCAGTTACACCAGCGGGGAGCTGTTTTTT.

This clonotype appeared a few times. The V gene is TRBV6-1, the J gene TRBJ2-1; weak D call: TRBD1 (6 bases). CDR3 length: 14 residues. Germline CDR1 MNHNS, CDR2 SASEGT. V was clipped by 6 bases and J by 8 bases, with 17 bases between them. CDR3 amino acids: CASRGDTRVDEQFF. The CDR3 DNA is TGTGCCAGCAGGGGGGACACCCGGGTGGATGAGCAGTTCTTC.

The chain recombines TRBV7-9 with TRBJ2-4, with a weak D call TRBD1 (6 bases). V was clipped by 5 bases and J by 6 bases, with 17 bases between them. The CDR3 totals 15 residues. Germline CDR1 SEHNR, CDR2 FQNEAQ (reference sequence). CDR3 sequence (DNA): TGTGCCAGCAGCCCTGCCGGGACACTTTTAAACATTCAGTACTTC. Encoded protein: CASSPAGTLLNIQYF.

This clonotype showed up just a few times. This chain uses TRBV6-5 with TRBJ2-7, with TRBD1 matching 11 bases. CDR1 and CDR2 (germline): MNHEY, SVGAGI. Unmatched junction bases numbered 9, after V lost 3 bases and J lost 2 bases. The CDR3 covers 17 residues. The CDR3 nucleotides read TGTGCCAGCAGTTATACCTACCCGGGACAGGGGGCCTACGAGCAGTACTTC. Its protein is CASSYTYPGQGAYEQYF.

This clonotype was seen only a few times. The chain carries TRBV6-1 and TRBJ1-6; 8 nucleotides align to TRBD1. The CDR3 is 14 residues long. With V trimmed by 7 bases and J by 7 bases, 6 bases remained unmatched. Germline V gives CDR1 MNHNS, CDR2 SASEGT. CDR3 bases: TGTGCCAGCACCGGGACAGGTTCCAATTCACCCCTCCACTTT. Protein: CASTGTGSNSPLHF.

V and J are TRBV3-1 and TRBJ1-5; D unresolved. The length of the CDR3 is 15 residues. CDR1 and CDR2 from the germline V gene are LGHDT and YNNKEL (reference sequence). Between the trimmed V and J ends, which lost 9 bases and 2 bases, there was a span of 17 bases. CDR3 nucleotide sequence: TGTGCCAGATACCCCCAGGATTCGGGCAATCAGCCCCAGCATTTT. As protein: CARYPQDSGNQPQHF.

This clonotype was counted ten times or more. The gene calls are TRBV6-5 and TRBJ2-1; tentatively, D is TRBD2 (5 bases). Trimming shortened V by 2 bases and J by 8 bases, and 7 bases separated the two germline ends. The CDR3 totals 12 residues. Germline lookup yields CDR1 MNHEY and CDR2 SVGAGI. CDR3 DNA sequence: TGTGCCAGCAGTTACGGGAGTGATGAGCAGTTCTTC. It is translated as CASSYGSDEQFF.

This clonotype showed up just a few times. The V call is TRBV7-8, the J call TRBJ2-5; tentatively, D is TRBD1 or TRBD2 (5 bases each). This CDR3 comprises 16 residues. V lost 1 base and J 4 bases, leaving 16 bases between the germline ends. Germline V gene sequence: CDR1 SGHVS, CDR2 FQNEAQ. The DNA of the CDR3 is TGTGCCAGCAGCTTAGGTCGGGGTAGGGGTGGAGAGACCCAGTACTTC. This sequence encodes CASSLGRGRGGETQYF.

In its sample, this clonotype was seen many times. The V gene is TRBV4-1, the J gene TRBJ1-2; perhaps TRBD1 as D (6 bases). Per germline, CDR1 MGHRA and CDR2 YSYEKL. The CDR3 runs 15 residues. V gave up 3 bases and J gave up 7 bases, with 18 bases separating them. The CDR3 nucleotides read TGCGCCAGCAGCCAGGGAGGAGGGGGATCTGGTGGCTACACCTTC. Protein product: CASSQGGGGSGGYTF.

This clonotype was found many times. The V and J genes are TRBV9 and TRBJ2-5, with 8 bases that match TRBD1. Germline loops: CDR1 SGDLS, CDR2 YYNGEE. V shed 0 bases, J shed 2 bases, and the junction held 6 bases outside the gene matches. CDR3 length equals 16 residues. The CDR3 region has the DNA TGTGCCAGCAGCGTAGGGTCAGGGGGCGAGCAAGAGACCCAGTACTTC. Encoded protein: CASSVGSGGEQETQYF.